This T cell receptor beta chain stems from a study of control samples from healthy donors and cancer patients. Trimming shortened V by 3 bases and J by 0 bases, and 21 bases separated the two germline ends. The V gene's germline CDR1 is MDHEN and CDR2 SYDVKM. CDR3 length: 19 residues. TCRdb keeps only in-frame clones here, not all; method: immunoSEQ multiplex PCR. The sample lists about 95,000 clones; 91% were seen once. The TCR sequence derives from a woman aged 25 to 45 in good health. Sequencing input: blood. The chain joins TRBV28 to TRBJ2-1, with D tentatively TRBD1 (5 bases). CDR3 sequence reads: CASSFGPLDKLSSYNEQFF. The CDR3 DNA is TGTGCCAGCAGTTTCGGCCCCCTGGACAAATTGAGCTCCTACAATGAGCAGTTCTTC.